This T cell receptor (beta chain) appears in the sequencing data of a study of shared clonotypes between healthy human individuals. CD4+ cell separation produced CD45RA+ naive and CD45RA-negative memory subsets. Comment on this clone: Antigen: not known.

Whole-study results and caveats: Approximately 4.9% of naive CD4 clonotypes were shared across a few donors.

Across several immunoSEQ plates, the genomic DNA of each subset was split evenly. Only in-frame clones appear in the TCRdb table, and some are missing; sequencing was by immunoSEQ multiplex PCR. The sample holds about 2.4 million clones, approximately 92% seen once. V lost 6 bases and J lost 5; bases outside the gene matches: 11. This CDR3 is 15 amino acids long. Germline-derived CDR1 and CDR2 are MDHEN and SYDVKM. Source material: naive CD4+ T cells sorted from blood. As to subset: CD45RA+ positively selected. The genes are TRBV28 and TRBJ2-7; 9 nucleotides agree with TRBD2. The sequence came from a man between 18 and 29 years old in good health. The CDR3 nucleotides read TGTGCCAGCAGCCCGGGGGGGGCTAGCGGGGACGAGCAGTACTTC. This encodes CASSPGGASGDEQYF.